Each of the 16 T cell receptor beta chains below was sequenced from the same sample in a study of blood T cell repertoires in COVID-19. Generated by immunoSEQ multiplex PCR, the TCRdb table keeps only in-frame clones and is missing some. The table shows some 250,000 clones, with approximately 86% occurring only once. The sample consisted of peripheral blood. The receptors were sampled from a woman in her twenties or thirties with acute or convalescent COVID-19.

CDR3 protein: CASSPTAGGGKLFF. The CDR3 DNA sequence: TGTGCCAGCAGCCCGACGGCGGGAGGCGGAAAACTGTTTTTT. This chain links TRBV14 with TRBJ1-4, with D hard to call. CDR1 and CDR2 from the germline V gene are SGHDN and FVKESK. This CDR3 is built from 14 residues. Trimming left V 4 bases short and J 10 bases short, with 16 bases between. Full variable domain (remainder filled in from reference TRBV14 and TRBJ1-4): EAGVTQFPSHSVIEKGQTVTLRCDPISGHDNLYWYRRVMGKEIKFLLHFVKESKQDESGMPNNRFLAERTGGTYSTLKVQPAELEDSGVYFCASSPTAGGGKLFFGSGTQLSVL.

The chain recombines TRBV5-5 with TRBJ1-2; TRBD1 agrees at 8 bases. CDR1 SGHKS and CDR2 YYEKEE come from the germline V gene (reference sequence). This CDR3 contains 16 residues. Trimming took 2 bases from V and 7 from J; bases not matched to a gene: 13. The CDR3: CASSFRPDRAIVGYTF. The CDR3 bases are TGTGCCAGCAGCTTCCGCCCGGACAGGGCTATCGTTGGCTACACCTTC.

This clone was counted a single time. The gene calls are TRBV19 and TRBJ2-3, with TRBD2 identical over 12 bases. Germline trimming cut 3 bases from V and 4 bases from J; bases unmatched to any gene: 14. Germline V CDR1 and CDR2: LNHDA, SQIVND (reference sequence). There are 19 residues in the CDR3. CDR3: CASSMSRQTSGSWSDTQYF. The CDR3, as DNA: TGTGCCAGTAGTATGAGTAGGCAGACTAGCGGGAGTTGGTCAGATACGCAGTATTTT. Combining the CDR3 with reference TRBV19 and TRBJ2-3 gives the whole variable domain DGGITQSPKYLFRKEGQNVTLSCEQNLNHDAMYWYRQDPGQGLRLIYYSQIVNDFQKGDIAEGYSVSREKKESFPLTVTSAQKNPTAFYLCASSMSRQTSGSWSDTQYFGPGTRLTVL.

This chain links TRBV6-2 or TRBV6-3 with TRBJ2-3, with TRBD1 as a possible D gene (5 bases). This CDR3 is 14 amino acids long. Deletions cut 2 bases from V and 4 bases from J, with 10 bases between. CDR1 MNHEY and CDR2 SVGEGT come from the germline V gene. In nucleotides, the CDR3 is TGTGCCAGCAGTTACCGGCAGGGTTCAGATACGCAGTATTTT. Translated: CASSYRQGSDTQYF.

The V and J genes are TRBV9 and TRBJ1-4, with D possibly matching TRBD1 (6 bases). The CDR3 is made up of 15 amino acids. Between the trimmed V and J ends, which lost 4 bases and 4 bases, there was a span of 14 bases. Looked up from germline, CDR1 is SGDLS and CDR2 is YYNGEE. The CDR3 loop reads CASSNAPGDNEKLFF. The CDR3 DNA sequence: TGTGCCAGCAGCAACGCCCCAGGGGATAATGAAAAACTGTTTTTT.

Here the CDR3 reads CASSPDYAGSGNTIYF. CDR3 DNA: TGTGCCAGCAGCCCCGATTATGCGGGTAGTGGAAACACCATATATTTT. The V gene is TRBV9, the J gene TRBJ1-3; D ambiguous. The ends were cut back, 4 bases at V and 3 bases at J, with 17 bases in the middle. Germline lookup yields CDR1 SGDLS and CDR2 YYNGEE. The CDR3 has 16 residues. Complete variable domain (other parts from reference TRBV9 and TRBJ1-3): DSGVTQTPKHLITATGQRVTLRCSPRSGDLSVYWYQQSLDQGLQFLIQYYNGEERAKGNILERFSAQQFPDLHSELNLSSLELGDSALYFCASSPDYAGSGNTIYFGEGSWLTVV.

V and J are TRBV27 and TRBJ2-3, with 12 positions matching TRBD2. The CDR3 has 16 amino acids. With V trimmed by 5 bases and J by 5 bases, 8 bases remained unmatched. Germline CDR1 and CDR2: MNHEY and SMNVEV (reference sequence). The CDR3 DNA reads TGTGCCAGCAGTATGACTAGCGGGAGTAGTCTAGATACGCAGTATTTT. Translating gives CASSMTSGSSLDTQYF.

The chain joins TRBV10-3 to TRBJ2-2; 14 bases fit TRBD2. Germline CDR1 reads ENHRY; CDR2 reads SYGVKD. The CDR3 sequence is 13 residues long. Unmatched junction bases numbered 2, after V lost 11 bases and J lost 6 bases. The CDR3 nucleotides are TGTGCCTCGGGACTAGCGGGAGCCGGGGAGCTGTTTTTT. It specifies CASGLAGAGELFF.

The chain links TRBV24-1 to TRBJ1-2; 7 bases agree with TRBD1. The CDR3 spans 13 residues. In germline, CDR1 is KGHDR, CDR2 SFDVKD. V shed 9 bases, J shed 1 base, and the junction held 4 bases outside the gene matches. The CDR3, as DNA: TGTGCCACCGCAGGGGGTAGTAACTATGGCTACACCTTC. Translating it yields CATAGGSNYGYTF.

The J gene is TRBJ2-7, the V gene TRBV30; 8 nucleotides agree with TRBD1. The CDR3 has 13 residues. Germline-derived CDR1 and CDR2 are GTSNPN and SVGIG (reference sequence). V trimming: 3 bases; J trimming: 4 bases; junction bases outside the gene matches: 5. CDR3 protein: CAWRFDRGYEQYF. Written as DNA, the CDR3 is TGTGCCTGGAGGTTCGACAGGGGATACGAGCAGTACTTC.

The chain has TRBV24-1 and TRBJ2-5, with D possibly being TRBD2 (6 bases). This CDR3 comprises 14 residues. The ends were cut back, 6 bases at V and 2 bases at J, with 12 bases in the middle. CDR1 is KGHDR and CDR2 is SFDVKD in the germline V gene. The CDR3 DNA is TGTGCCACCAGTCTCTCCGGGACTCAAGAGACCCAGTACTTC. Translation gives CATSLSGTQETQYF.

The CDR3 loop reads CASSEIAGGLFSSYNEQFF. DNA for the CDR3: TGTGCCAGCAGTGAGATAGCGGGAGGTCTATTTAGCTCCTACAATGAGCAGTTCTTC. The chain uses TRBV6-1 and TRBJ2-1; 10 nucleotides align to TRBD2. CDR1 and CDR2 (germline): MNHNS, SASEGT. The CDR3 has 19 residues. The ends lost 3 bases at V and 0 bases at J; junction bases unmatched: 11.

This clone has only a few counts. The genes are TRBV6-5 and TRBJ1-1; D is unresolved. The germline CDR1 and CDR2 sequences are MNHEY and SVGAGI. V lost 0 bases and J lost 1, with 3 bases in between. The CDR3 covers 13 residues. CDR3 DNA sequence: TGTGCCAGCAGTTACTCCAGGAACACTGAAGCTTTCTTT. Its translation is CASSYSRNTEAFF.

This chain joins TRBV5-1 and TRBJ2-2; TRBD2 matches at 9 bases. The CDR3 spans 15 residues. Germline CDR1 SGHRS, CDR2 YFSETQ. Trimming cost V 4 bases and J 4 bases; bases outside gene matches: 5. In DNA, the CDR3 is TGCGCCAGCAGCCCGGGACTAGCTCTCACCGGGGAGCTGTTTTTT. It codes for CASSPGLALTGELFF.

The chain couples TRBV6-5 to TRBJ1-3; no reliable D call. Per the germline V gene, CDR1 is MNHEY and CDR2 is SVGAGI. CDR3 length equals 14 residues. The V and J ends lost 2 bases and 2 bases respectively, with 7 bases between them. The CDR3 DNA reads TGTGCCAGCAGTTACGGCCTTGCTGGAAACACCATATATTTT. It is translated as CASSYGLAGNTIYF.

DNA for the CDR3: TGTGCCAGCAGAACCGGGACAGGGGGGGTACACACAGATACGCAGTATTTT. Protein sequence: CASRTGTGGVHTDTQYF. V gene TRBV7-8 combines with J gene TRBJ2-3; 11 bases match TRBD1. CDR3 length: 17 residues. Looked up from germline, CDR1 is SGHVS and CDR2 is FQNEAQ. V trimming: 6 bases; J trimming: 2 bases; junction bases outside the gene matches: 10.